The source of this T cell receptor (beta chain) is a study of OX40 agonist ivuxolimab in advanced cancers. Study background: In three patients, partial responses were observed, one with hepatocellular carcinoma and two with cutaneous melanoma. Regarding the study as a whole: Expanded clones were, on average, more numerous in CD8+ T cells than in CD4+. The study found among the lowest clonal expansion in partial responders at 0.1-3.0 mg/kg.

Concerning this clone itself: Its antigen is as yet unknown.

The ends were cut back, 6 bases at V and 5 bases at J, with 10 bases in the middle. Germline V gives CDR1 SNHLY, CDR2 FYNNEI. The length of the CDR3 is 12 residues. Assay used: immunoSEQ multiplex PCR; TCRdb lists only in-frame clones, some missing. The sample includes fewer than 80,000 clones, 75% to 90% seen only once; the top ten take around 13%. The sequenced sample was CD4+ or CD8+ T cells sorted from blood, obtained in a trial of the OX40 agonist ivuxolimab. This sequence was found in an adult with an advanced solid tumor such as melanoma, head and neck, liver or kidney cancer. This rearrangement joins TRBV2 to TRBJ1-2, with D perhaps TRBD1 (6 bases). CDR3 amino acids: CASRGTFYGYTF. The CDR3 DNA follows: TGTGCCAGCAGAGGGACATTTTATGGCTACACCTTC.